This TCR beta chain was observed in a study of OX40 agonist ivuxolimab in advanced cancers. Looking at the study overall: Head and neck, renal cell, melanoma or hepatocellular carcinoma were the cancers that dose-escalation patients had. Study-wide findings and caveats: The investigators did not determine what antigen specificity the expanded peripheral T cells had. Low normalized T-cell clonal expansion also characterized some of the nonresponders.

The CDR3 loop spans 15 amino acids. The germline V gene encodes CDR1 MDHEN and CDR2 SYDVKM. Trimming pared 7 bases from V and 0 bases from J, leaving 15 bases between. A word on this clone: What it binds is not known.

Blood sampling was done at baseline, cycle 4 day 1, and cycle 7 day 1. TCRdb's copy holds only in-frame clones and misses some; the assay was immunoSEQ multiplex PCR. Of fewer than 15,000 clones in the sample, about four fifths are singletons; the top ten hold around 28%. This chain connects TRBV28 to TRBJ1-2; possible D gene TRBD1, 5 bases. The TCR originated in an adult with an advanced solid tumor such as melanoma, head and neck, liver or kidney cancer. Sequenced material: CD4+ or CD8+ T cells sorted from blood, taken in a trial of the OX40 agonist ivuxolimab. Here the CDR3 reads CASTFMATANYGYTF. The DNA of the CDR3 is TGTGCCAGCACCTTCATGGCGACAGCTAACTATGGCTACACCTTC.